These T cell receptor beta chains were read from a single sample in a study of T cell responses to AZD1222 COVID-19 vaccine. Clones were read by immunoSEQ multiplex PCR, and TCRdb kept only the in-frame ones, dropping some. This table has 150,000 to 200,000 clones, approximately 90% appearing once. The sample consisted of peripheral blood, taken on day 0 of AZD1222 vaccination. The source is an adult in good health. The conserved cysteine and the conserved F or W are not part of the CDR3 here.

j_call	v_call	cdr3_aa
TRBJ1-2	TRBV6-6	ASSTDGNGYT
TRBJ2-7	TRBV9	ASSVDRGEQY
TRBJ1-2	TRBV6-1	ASSEEVWYGYT
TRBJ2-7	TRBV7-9	ASSAGPGQGFDYEQY
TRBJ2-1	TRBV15	ATSRDRVGRGSDNEQF
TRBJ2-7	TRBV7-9	ASSLVQGMDEQY
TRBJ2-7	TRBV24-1	ATSPSGRAYEQY
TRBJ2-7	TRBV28	ASSGTTIPREQY
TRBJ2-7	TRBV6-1	ASSEANGAWYEQY
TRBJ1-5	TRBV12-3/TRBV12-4	ASSFWGGQPQH
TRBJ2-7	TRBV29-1	SVVSSSYEQY
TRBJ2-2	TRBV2	ASMGVRTGELF
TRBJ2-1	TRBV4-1	ASSQARLAGLHNEQF
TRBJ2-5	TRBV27	ASSLEGGETQY
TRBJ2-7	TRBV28	ASSLGLAPYEQY
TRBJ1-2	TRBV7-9	ASSYRDGSGYT
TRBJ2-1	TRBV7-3	ASSFRVVSSYNEQF
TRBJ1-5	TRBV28	ATNRRANQPQH
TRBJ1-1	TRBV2	ASSGAPNTEAF
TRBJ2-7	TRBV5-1	ASSRDEGFYEQY
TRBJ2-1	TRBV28	ASSPSTGQRSYNEQF
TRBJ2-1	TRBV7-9	ASSLESGSFSEQF
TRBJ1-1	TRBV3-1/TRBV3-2	ASSQDLAQANAEAF
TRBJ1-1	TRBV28	ASTEGRTEAF
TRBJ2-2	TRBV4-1	ASSQDSVRAPGELF
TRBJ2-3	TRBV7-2	ASSLVASGATDTQY
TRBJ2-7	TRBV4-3	ASSQGTGTYEQY
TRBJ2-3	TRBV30	AWSRGDTGDTQY
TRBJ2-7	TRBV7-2	ASSLVGGSYEQY
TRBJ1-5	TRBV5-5	ASSPDAEQPQH
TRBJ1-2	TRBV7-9	ASSLGHDGYT
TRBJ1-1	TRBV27	ASSPYTSGNTEAF
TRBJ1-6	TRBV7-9	ASSRMTWGNSPLH
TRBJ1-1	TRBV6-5	ASSSGRTMNTEAF
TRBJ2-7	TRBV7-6	ASSLGLAGPYEQY
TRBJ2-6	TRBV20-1	SASAGRSSGANVLT
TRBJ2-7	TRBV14	ASSQDTPYEQY
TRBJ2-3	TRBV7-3	ASCLGTSETDTQY
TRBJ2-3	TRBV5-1	ASSLDLSSGTQY
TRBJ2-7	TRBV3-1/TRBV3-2	ASSQGTLLAGEQY
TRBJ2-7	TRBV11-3	ASNIWGDSYEQY
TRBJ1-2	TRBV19	ASSIASTGYGYGYT
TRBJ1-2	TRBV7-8	ASSLDQEGYT
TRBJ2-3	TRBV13	ASSLGLSSRGGTDTQY
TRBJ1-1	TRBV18	ASSPGRNTEAF
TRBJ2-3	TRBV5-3	ARSLKSSGNTDTQY
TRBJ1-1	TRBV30	AWRDAPNTEAF
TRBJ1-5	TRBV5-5	ASSLVEGGRDSNQPQH
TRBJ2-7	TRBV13	ASSFMGLTDGGYEQY
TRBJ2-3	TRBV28	ASRSDRGDTQY
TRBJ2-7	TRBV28	ASSKRDTEAYEQY
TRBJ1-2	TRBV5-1	ASSFNNYGYT
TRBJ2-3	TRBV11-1	ASSFGEGGTDTQY
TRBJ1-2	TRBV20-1	SASMGGTNYGYT
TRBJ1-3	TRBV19	ASMAMQWYAGNTIY
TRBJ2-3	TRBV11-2	ASSLYFYRGESTDTQY
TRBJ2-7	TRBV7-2	ASSLVDREYYEQY
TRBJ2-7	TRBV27	ASSPLNLMTYEQY
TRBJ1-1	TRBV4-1	ASSSVRGTSTEAF